The clone carrying this T cell receptor (beta chain) appeared a single time. The record originates from a study of memory CD4+ T cells and cytomegalovirus serostatus. Single viable CD3+CD4+CD8-CD45RO+ cells were sorted as the memory CD4+ T cells. Serostatus was set by detecting CMV pp150, pp28, p38, p52 IgG. The CDR3 covers 15 residues. Trimming cost V 0 bases and J 6 bases, with 11 bases left between them. Germline V gives CDR1 MNHEY, CDR2 SMNVEV (reference sequence). Only in-frame clones appear in the TCRdb table, and some are missing; sequencing was by immunoSEQ multiplex PCR. Of some 58,000 clones listed, about 74% are singletons.

The V gene is TRBV27, the J gene TRBJ2-2; either TRBD1 or TRBD2 may fit D (5 bases each). Sequenced sample: memory CD4+ T cells from blood. This receptor was taken from an adult in good health and CMV-seronegative. The DNA for the CDR3 is TGTGCCAGCAGTTTATCGGGGACCTATGCCGGGGAGCTGTTTTTT. It is translated as CASSLSGTYAGELFF.